Presented here are 21 T cell receptor beta chains from one specimen sequenced in a study of cytotoxic CD8 clonotypes in ibrutinib-treated CLL. The repertoire was sequenced with immunoSEQ multiplex PCR; TCRdb's copy has only in-frame clones and lacks some. Of some 50,000 clones listed, around 70% were seen once; the top ten hold about 13%. Specimen: PBMCs, collected after 12 months of ibrutinib treatment. The receptors were gathered from a human donor with chronic lymphocytic leukemia.

J is TRBJ2-2 and V is TRBV19; 7 bases are a match to TRBD2. The CDR3 has 14 amino acids. CDR1 LNHDA and CDR2 SQIVND come from the germline V gene (reference sequence). Germline trimming cut 7 bases from V and 3 bases from J; bases unmatched to any gene: 5. CDR3: CASNLGGDTGELFF. CDR3 nucleotides: TGTGCCAGTAACCTGGGAGGGGACACCGGGGAGCTGTTTTTT.

The chain has TRBV10-3 and TRBJ2-7; D may be TRBD2 (6 bases). Germline lookup yields CDR1 ENHRY and CDR2 SYGVKD. The CDR3 runs to 14 residues. The germline V and J ends were trimmed by 0 bases and 2 bases, with 8 bases remaining between them. The CDR3 DNA is TGTGCCATCAGTGAGTCGAGACTAGCCTACGAGCAGTACTTC. Translating gives CAISESRLAYEQYF.

This clone was counted only a few times. The rearrangement links TRBV11-3 to TRBJ1-1; no clear D. V gave up 0 bases and J gave up 0 bases, with 2 bases separating them. This CDR3 comprises 13 residues. Germline assignment: CDR1 SGHNT and CDR2 YENEEA. CDR3 DNA sequence: TGTGCCAGCAGCTTAGATATGAACACTGAAGCTTTCTTT. Amino acid sequence: CASSLDMNTEAFF.

This chain links TRBV7-2 with TRBJ2-7, with D perhaps TRBD1 (6 bases). Germline assignment: CDR1 SGHTA and CDR2 FQGNSA. CDR3 length equals 15 residues. Trimming took 5 bases from V and 2 from J, leaving 16 bases between them. CDR3 nucleotide sequence: TGTGCCAGCAGCCCAGGTGGGGGCGCTACCTACGAGCAGTACTTC. Translated, it gives CASSPGGGATYEQYF.

The CDR3 nucleotides read TGTGCCAGCAGCCCGCGGACTAGCGGGGGGGGATTAGGCGAGCAGTTCTTC. Its translation is CASSPRTSGGGLGEQFF. The chain recombines TRBV9 with TRBJ2-1, with 15 nucleotides matching TRBD2. Germline loops: CDR1 SGDLS, CDR2 YYNGEE. This CDR3 comprises 17 residues. V lost 4 bases, J lost 10 bases, and 12 bases stayed unmatched.

The V call is TRBV9, the J call TRBJ1-2; D gene ambiguous. From germline, CDR1 is SGDLS and CDR2 YYNGEE. The V end was cut by 3 bases, the J end by 2 bases, with 20 bases between. This CDR3 spans 17 amino acids. The CDR3 DNA reads TGTGCCAGCAGCGCCGCCCTGGACGGTCCACTAAACTATGGCTACACCTTC. Amino acids: CASSAALDGPLNYGYTF.

J is TRBJ2-3 and V is TRBV2; 9 positions agree with TRBD1. Germline-derived CDR1 and CDR2 are SNHLY and FYNNEI. The CDR3 contains 18 residues. V dropped 2 bases and J dropped 5; count of bases not matched to a gene: 14. The CDR3 DNA is TGTGCCAGCAGTGAACTTTACCAGTGGGGACAGGGAAGAGATACGCAGTATTTT. Its translation is CASSELYQWGQGRDTQYF.

The V and J genes are TRBV7-3 and TRBJ2-3; maybe TRBD2 (5 bases). Germline-derived CDR1 and CDR2 are SGHTA and FQGTGA. V lost 0 bases and J lost 2, with 15 bases in between. The CDR3 consists of 17 residues. The CDR3 reads CASSLTGPGSNTDTQYF. The CDR3 region has the DNA TGTGCCAGCAGCTTAACGGGCCCGGGATCCAACACAGATACGCAGTATTTT.

Remarks on this clone: Its ends do not fully match the called genes, so a read error is possible. This chain links TRBV5-5 with TRBJ2-2, with D unclear. Germline CDR1 is SGHKS and CDR2 is YYEKEE (reference sequence). The CDR3 has 16 amino acids. The CDR3 DNA is TGCGCCAGCAGCCCCTATCACCCATCGAACACCGGGGAGCTGTTTTTT. Protein product: CASSPYHPSNTGELFF.

The CDR3 spells CASSLVVGMGTDTQYF. In DNA, the CDR3 is TGCGCCAGCAGCTTGGTTGTGGGGATGGGCACAGATACGCAGTATTTT. The V and J genes are TRBV5-1 and TRBJ2-3; D remains unclear. The CDR3 length is 16 residues. Germline assignment: CDR1 SGHRS and CDR2 YFSETQ. The V and J ends lost 0 bases and 1 base respectively, with 12 bases between them.

The J gene is TRBJ2-7, the V gene TRBV4-1; D uncertain. Trimming left V 0 bases short and J 2 bases short, with 8 bases between. This CDR3 contains 14 residues. Germline lookup yields CDR1 MGHRA and CDR2 YSYEKL. In DNA form, the CDR3 reads TGCGCCAGCAGCCAAGAGGTACAGCCCTACGAGCAGTACTTC. This translates into CASSQEVQPYEQYF.

This chain connects TRBV11-1 to TRBJ1-6; 8 bases are a match to TRBD1. This CDR3 is 17 amino acids long. The germline CDR1 and CDR2 sequences are SGHAT and FQDESV (reference sequence). Trimming removed 6 bases from V and 8 bases from J; junction bases left unmatched: 15. The CDR3 loop reads CASSNRRMGTGDSPLHF. CDR3 sequence (DNA): TGTGCCAGCAGTAATAGGCGGATGGGGACAGGTGATTCACCCCTCCACTTT.

The rearrangement links TRBV7-8 to TRBJ1-4, with D unresolved. V dropped 5 bases and J dropped 8 bases, with 24 bases sitting between them. Germline values: CDR1 SGHVS, CDR2 FQNEAQ. The CDR3 totals 17 residues. CDR3 in amino acids: CASSTLPVRGLGEKLFF. Here the CDR3 DNA reads TGTGCCAGCAGCACACTGCCTGTACGGGGTCTAGGGGAAAAACTGTTTTTT.

V and J are TRBV15 and TRBJ2-2, with D uncertain. The CDR3 covers 19 residues. Trimming removed 0 bases at V and 6 bases at J, with 23 bases between. Germline CDR1 reads LNHNV; CDR2 reads YYDKDF (reference sequence). The CDR3 here is CATSRDTPGFSLIAGELFF. DNA for the CDR3: TGTGCCACCAGCAGAGATACCCCTGGCTTCTCTCTGATCGCCGGGGAGCTGTTTTTT.

The V and J genes are TRBV13 and TRBJ2-1; 13 bases line up with TRBD2. CDR1 is PRHDT and CDR2 is FYEKMQ in the germline V gene (reference sequence). The CDR3 has 17 residues. Unmatched junction bases numbered 7, after V lost 4 bases and J lost 4 bases. The CDR3 here is CASSSGLAGQRYNEQFF. The CDR3 DNA reads TGTGCCAGCAGCTCGGGACTAGCGGGGCAAAGATACAATGAGCAGTTCTTC.

This chain joins TRBV10-2 and TRBJ2-5; TRBD2 might be the D (6 bases). Trimming left V 3 bases short and J 1 base short, with 12 bases between. This CDR3 has 15 amino acids. Germline CDR1 is WSHSY and CDR2 is SAAADI. For the CDR3, the DNA is TGCGCCAGCAGTGAAGGGACTTTCGGCCAAGAGACCCAGTACTTC. Amino acid sequence: CASSEGTFGQETQYF.

The chain joins TRBV7-2 to TRBJ1-6; D ambiguous. Germline CDR1 and CDR2: SGHTA and FQGNSA. The CDR3 is 14 amino acids. Trimming left V 5 bases short and J 6 bases short, with 11 bases between. The DNA of the CDR3 is TGTGCCAGCAGCCTGGGTCAGATTAATTCACCCCTCCACTTT. Its translation is CASSLGQINSPLHF. Looking up the rest from reference TRBV7-2 and TRBJ1-6 gives the full variable domain: GAGVSQSPSNKVTEKGKDVELRCDPISGHTALYWYRQSLGQGLEFLIYFQGNSAPDKSGLPSDRFSAERTGGSVSTLTIQRTQQEDSAVYLCASSLGQINSPLHFGNGTRLTVT.

The chain carries TRBV7-3 and TRBJ1-1; weak D call: TRBD1 (5 bases). The germline gives CDR1 SGHTA, CDR2 FQGTGA. V was clipped by 4 bases and J by 1 base, with 7 bases between them. The CDR3 totals 13 residues. CDR3 in amino acids: CASSSQGNTEAFF. The DNA of the CDR3 is TGTGCCAGCAGCTCCCAGGGGAACACTGAAGCTTTCTTT.

This rearrangement joins TRBV5-1 to TRBJ2-7; TRBD2 matches 8 bases. Germline loops: CDR1 SGHRS, CDR2 YFSETQ. The V gene end was trimmed by 6 bases and the J gene end by 3 bases; junction bases not matched to a gene: 11. The CDR3 contains 15 residues. This CDR3 reads CASKLSSGGFYEQYF. Written as DNA, the CDR3 is TGCGCCAGCAAGCTCTCCTCGGGGGGGTTCTACGAGCAGTACTTC.

The V and J genes are TRBV27 and TRBJ2-5; D is ambiguous. The germline V gene has CDR1 MNHEY and CDR2 SMNVEV (reference sequence). Trimming pared 5 bases from V and 7 bases from J, leaving 20 bases between. This CDR3 is built from 15 residues. The CDR3 loop reads CASSPYPPGFLTQYF. CDR3 coding DNA: TGTGCCAGCAGTCCGTACCCCCCCGGGTTTTTGACCCAGTACTTC.

The chain combines TRBV6-5 with TRBJ2-1, with 7 bases aligning to TRBD1. This CDR3 is 15 amino acids long. Germline CDR1 and CDR2: MNHEY and SVGAGI. The J segment lost 9 bases and the V segment lost 5 bases, leaving 13 bases of the junction unmatched. The CDR3 is CASSTRGQGRGEQFF. The CDR3, as DNA: TGTGCCAGCAGTACTAGGGGGCAGGGGAGAGGTGAGCAGTTCTTC.